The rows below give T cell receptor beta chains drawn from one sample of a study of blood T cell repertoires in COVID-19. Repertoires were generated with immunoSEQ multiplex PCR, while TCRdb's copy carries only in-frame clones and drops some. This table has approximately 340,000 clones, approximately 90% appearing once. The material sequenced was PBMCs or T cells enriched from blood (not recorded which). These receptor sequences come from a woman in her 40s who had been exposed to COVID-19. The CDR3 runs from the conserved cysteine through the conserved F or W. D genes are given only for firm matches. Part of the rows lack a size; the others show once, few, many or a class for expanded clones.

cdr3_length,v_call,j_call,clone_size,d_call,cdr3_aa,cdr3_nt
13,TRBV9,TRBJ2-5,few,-,CASSVGGEETQYF,TGTGCCAGCAGCGTAGGCGGGGAAGAGACCCAGTACTTC
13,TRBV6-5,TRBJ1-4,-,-,CASRQATNEKLFF,TGTGCCAGCAGACAGGCAACTAATGAAAAACTGTTTTTT
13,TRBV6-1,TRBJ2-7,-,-,CASSEWTAYEQYF,TGTGCCAGCAGTGAGTGGACAGCCTACGAGCAGTACTTC
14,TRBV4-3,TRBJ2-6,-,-,CASSQVTGANVLTF,TGCGCCAGCAGCCAAGTTACTGGGGCCAACGTCCTGACTTTC
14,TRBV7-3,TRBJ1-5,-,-,CASSFSGGNQPQHF,TGTGCCAGCAGCTTCTCGGGGGGCAATCAGCCCCAGCATTTT
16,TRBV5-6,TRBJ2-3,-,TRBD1,CASSLKEQGLLDTQYF,TGTGCCAGCAGCTTGAAGGAACAGGGGCTATTGGATACGCAGTATTTT
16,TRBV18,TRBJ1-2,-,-,CASSPAPGVANYGYTF,TGTGCCAGCTCACCAGCCCCGGGGGTAGCTAACTATGGCTACACCTTC
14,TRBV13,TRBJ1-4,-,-,CASSAGPSKKKLFF,TGTGCCAGCAGCGCGGGACCGAGCAAGAAAAAACTGTTTTTT
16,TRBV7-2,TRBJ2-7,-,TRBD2,CASSLAGLANNYEQYF,TGTGCCAGCAGCTTAGCCGGACTAGCGAATAACTACGAGCAGTACTTC
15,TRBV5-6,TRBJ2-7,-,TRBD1,CASSDAGTVPYEQYF,TGTGCCAGCAGCGATGCCGGGACAGTTCCCTACGAGCAGTACTTC
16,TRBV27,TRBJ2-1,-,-,CASSFWAGSAYNEQFF,TGTGCCAGCAGTTTCTGGGCGGGATCGGCCTACAATGAGCAGTTCTTC
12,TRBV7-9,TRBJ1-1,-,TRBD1,CASRSGQGVAFF,TGTGCCAGCCGATCCGGACAGGGTGTAGCTTTCTTT
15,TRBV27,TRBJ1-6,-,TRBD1,CASSFSGQGRSPLHF,TGTGCCAGCAGTTTCTCCGGACAGGGGAGGTCACCCCTCCACTTT
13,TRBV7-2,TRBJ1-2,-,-,CASSAPDSYGYTF,TGTGCCAGCAGCGCCCCGGACAGCTATGGCTACACCTTC
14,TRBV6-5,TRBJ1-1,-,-,CASSYKGGNTEAFF,TGTGCCAGCAGTTACAAGGGAGGGAACACTGAAGCTTTCTTT